This T cell receptor (beta chain) came from a study of blood T cell repertoires in COVID-19. Overall study context: Sites across the United States, Italy and Spain contributed samples from acute and convalescent COVID-19.

TCRdb keeps only in-frame clones here, not all; method: immunoSEQ multiplex PCR. The sample holds 150,000 or so clones, roughly 82% seen once. The germline gives CDR1 GTSNPN, CDR2 SVGIG (reference sequence). The CDR3 extends over 12 amino acids. Trimming took off 5 bases at V and 0 bases at J, with 7 bases between the two ends. The source material was peripheral blood. The chain recombines TRBV30 with TRBJ1-2; D gene uncertain. The receptor was derived from a human donor with acute or convalescent COVID-19. The donor label of this sample is uncertain. In DNA form, the CDR3 reads TGTGCCTGGGGACTTTCTAACTATGGCTACACCTTC. Amino acid sequence: CAWGLSNYGYTF.